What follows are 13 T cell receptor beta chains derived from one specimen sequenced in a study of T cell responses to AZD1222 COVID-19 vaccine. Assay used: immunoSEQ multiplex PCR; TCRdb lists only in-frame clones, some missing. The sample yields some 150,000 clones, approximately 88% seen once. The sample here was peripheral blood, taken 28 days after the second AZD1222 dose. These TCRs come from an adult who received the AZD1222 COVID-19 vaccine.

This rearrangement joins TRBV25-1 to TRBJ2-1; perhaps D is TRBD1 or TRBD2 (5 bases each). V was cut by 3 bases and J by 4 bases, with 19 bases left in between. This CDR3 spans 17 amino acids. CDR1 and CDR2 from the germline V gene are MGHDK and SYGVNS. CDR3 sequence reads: CASSDLGTRDQYNEQFF. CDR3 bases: TGTGCCAGCAGTGATCTCGGGACCCGAGATCAGTACAATGAGCAGTTCTTC.

The CDR3 spells CASSILLGAGEETQYF. The CDR3 DNA follows: TGTGCCAGTAGTATCCTCCTCGGAGCGGGGGAAGAGACCCAGTACTTC. The chain couples TRBV19 to TRBJ2-5; 8 bases map to TRBD2. The CDR3 runs 16 residues. The V gene's germline CDR1 is LNHDA and CDR2 SQIVND (reference sequence). Trimming took 3 bases from V and 3 from J; bases not matched to a gene: 9. The full variable domain, rest sourced from reference TRBV19 and TRBJ2-5, is DGGITQSPKYLFRKEGQNVTLSCEQNLNHDAMYWYRQDPGQGLRLIYYSQIVNDFQKGDIAEGYSVSREKKESFPLTVTSAQKNPTAFYLCASSILLGAGEETQYFGPGTRLLVL.

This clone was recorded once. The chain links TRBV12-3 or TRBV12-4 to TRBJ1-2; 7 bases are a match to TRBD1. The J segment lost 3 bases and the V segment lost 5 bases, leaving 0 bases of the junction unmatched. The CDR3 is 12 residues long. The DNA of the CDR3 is TGTGCCAGCAGTGACAGGGACTATGGCTACACCTTC. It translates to CASSDRDYGYTF.

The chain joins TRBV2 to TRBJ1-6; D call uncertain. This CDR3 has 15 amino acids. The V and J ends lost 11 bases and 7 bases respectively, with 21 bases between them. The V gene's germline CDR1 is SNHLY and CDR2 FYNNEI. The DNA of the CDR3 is TGTGCCGGATCCGCCGAGCTCTTACTAAATTCACCCCTCCACTTT. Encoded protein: CAGSAELLLNSPLHF.

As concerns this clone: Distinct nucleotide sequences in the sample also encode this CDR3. CDR3 in amino acids: CASSPSTDTQYF. CDR3 DNA sequence: TGTGCCAGCAGCCCTTCCACAGATACGCAGTATTTT. The chain uses TRBV7-9 and TRBJ2-3; D ambiguous. Trimming cost V 5 bases and J 2 bases, with 5 bases left between them. Germline CDR1 is SEHNR and CDR2 is FQNEAQ (reference sequence). The CDR3 is 12 amino acids.

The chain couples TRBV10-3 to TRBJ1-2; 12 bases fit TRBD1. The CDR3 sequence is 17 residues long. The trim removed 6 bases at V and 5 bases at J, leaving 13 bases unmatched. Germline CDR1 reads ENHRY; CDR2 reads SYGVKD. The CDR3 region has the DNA TGTGCCATCAGCCCGGGGACAGGGGGCGGTGTTAGTTATGGCTACACCTTC. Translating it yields CAISPGTGGGVSYGYTF.

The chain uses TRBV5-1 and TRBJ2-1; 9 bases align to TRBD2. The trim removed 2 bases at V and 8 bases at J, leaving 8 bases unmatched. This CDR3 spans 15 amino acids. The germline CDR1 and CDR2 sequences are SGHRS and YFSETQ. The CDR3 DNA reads TGCGCCAGCAGCTTTGGGCAGAGCGGGGGGTATGAGCAGTTCTTC. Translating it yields CASSFGQSGGYEQFF.

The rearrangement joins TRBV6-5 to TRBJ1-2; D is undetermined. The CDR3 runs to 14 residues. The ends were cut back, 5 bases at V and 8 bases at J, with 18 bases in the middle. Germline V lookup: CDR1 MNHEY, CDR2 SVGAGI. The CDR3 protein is CASSRSRAPGGYTF. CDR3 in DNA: TGTGCCAGCAGTAGAAGCCGGGCCCCGGGCGGCTACACCTTC.

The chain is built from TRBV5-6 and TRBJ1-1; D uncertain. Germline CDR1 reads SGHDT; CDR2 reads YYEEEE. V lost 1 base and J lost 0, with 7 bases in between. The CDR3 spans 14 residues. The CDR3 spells CASSLITVNTEAFF. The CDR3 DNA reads TGTGCCAGCAGCTTGATCACAGTGAACACTGAAGCTTTCTTT.

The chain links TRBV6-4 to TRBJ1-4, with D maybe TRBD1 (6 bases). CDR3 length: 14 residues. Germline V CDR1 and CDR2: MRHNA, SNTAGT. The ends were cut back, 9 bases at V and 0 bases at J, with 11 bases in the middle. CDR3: CARGGLATNEKLFF. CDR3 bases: TGTGCCAGGGGGGGGCTAGCAACTAATGAAAAACTGTTTTTT.

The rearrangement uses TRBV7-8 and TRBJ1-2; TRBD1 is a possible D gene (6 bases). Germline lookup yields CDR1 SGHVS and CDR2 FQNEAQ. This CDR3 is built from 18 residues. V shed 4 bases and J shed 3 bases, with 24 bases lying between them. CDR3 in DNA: TGTGCCAGCAGCTCCAAAAGGACAGCCCAACCCAATCACTATGGCTACACCTTC. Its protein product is CASSSKRTAQPNHYGYTF.

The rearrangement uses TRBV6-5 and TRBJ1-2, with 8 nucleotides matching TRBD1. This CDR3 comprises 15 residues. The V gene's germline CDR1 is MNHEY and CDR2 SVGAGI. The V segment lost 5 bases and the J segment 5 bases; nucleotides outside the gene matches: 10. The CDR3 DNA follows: TGTGCCAGCAGTCCGGGGACAGGCGGGAGTTATGGCTACACCTTC. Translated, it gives CASSPGTGGSYGYTF.

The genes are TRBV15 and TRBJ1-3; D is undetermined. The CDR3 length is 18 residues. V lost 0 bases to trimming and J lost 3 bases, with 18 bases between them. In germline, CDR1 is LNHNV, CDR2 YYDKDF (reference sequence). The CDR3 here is CATSRDSLRGKVGNTIYF. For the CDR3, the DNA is TGTGCCACCAGCAGAGATTCCCTGAGAGGGAAGGTTGGAAACACCATATATTTT. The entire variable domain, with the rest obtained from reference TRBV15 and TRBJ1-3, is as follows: DAMVIQNPRYQVTQFGKPVTLSCSQTLNHNVMYWYQQKSSQAPKLLFHYYDKDFNNEADTPDNFQSRRPNTSFCFLDIRSPGLGDTAMYLCATSRDSLRGKVGNTIYFGEGSWLTVV.